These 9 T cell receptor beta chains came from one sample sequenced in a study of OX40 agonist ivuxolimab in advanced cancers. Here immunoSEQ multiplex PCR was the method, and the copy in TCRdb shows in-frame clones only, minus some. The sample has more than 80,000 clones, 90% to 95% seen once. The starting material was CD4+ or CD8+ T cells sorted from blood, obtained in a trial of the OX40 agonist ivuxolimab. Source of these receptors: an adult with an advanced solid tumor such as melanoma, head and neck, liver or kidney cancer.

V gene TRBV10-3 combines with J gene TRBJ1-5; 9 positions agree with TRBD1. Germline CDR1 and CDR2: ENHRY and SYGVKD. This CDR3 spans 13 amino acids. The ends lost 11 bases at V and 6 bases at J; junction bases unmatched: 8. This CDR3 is CASRDREGQPQHF. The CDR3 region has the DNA TGTGCCTCCCGGGACAGGGAAGGTCAGCCCCAGCATTTT.

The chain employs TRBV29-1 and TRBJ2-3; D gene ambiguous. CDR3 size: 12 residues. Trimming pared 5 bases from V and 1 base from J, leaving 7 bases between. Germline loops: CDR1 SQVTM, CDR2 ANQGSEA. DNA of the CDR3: TGCAGCGTTACCCTCGGCACAGATACGCAGTATTTT. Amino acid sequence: CSVTLGTDTQYF.

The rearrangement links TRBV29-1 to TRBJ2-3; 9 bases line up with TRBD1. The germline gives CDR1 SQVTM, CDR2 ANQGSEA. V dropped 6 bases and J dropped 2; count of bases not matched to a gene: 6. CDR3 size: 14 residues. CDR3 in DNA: TGCAGCGTAACCGGGACAGGGCTCACAGATACGCAGTATTTT. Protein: CSVTGTGLTDTQYF.

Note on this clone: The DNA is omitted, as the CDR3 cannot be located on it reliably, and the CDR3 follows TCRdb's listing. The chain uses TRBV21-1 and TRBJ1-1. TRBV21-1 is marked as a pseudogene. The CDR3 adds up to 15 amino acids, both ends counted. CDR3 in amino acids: CASSKVGEGNTEAFF.

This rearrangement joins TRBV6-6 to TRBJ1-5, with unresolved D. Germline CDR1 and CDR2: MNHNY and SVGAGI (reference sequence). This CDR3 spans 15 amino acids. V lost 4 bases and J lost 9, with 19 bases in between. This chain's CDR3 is CASSSLPGSWGPQHF. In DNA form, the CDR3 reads TGTGCCAGCAGTTCCCTCCCCGGCTCATGGGGGCCCCAGCATTTT.

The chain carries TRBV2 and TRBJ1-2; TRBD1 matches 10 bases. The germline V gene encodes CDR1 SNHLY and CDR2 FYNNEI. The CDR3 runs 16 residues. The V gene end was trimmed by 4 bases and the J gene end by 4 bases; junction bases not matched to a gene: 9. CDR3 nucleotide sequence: TGTGCCAGCAGTGGAATAGACAGGGGGCTTGCCTATGGCTACACCTTC. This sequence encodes CASSGIDRGLAYGYTF.

CDR3 residues: CASSQAPRGRNTIYF. The CDR3 nucleotides read TGTGCCAGCAGCCAAGCGCCCAGAGGGAGAAACACCATATATTTT. The chain carries TRBV4-2 and TRBJ1-3; no definite D call. Germline lookup yields CDR1 LGHNA and CDR2 YNFKEQ. The CDR3 sequence is 15 residues long. V lost 1 base to trimming and J lost 5 bases, with 12 bases between them.

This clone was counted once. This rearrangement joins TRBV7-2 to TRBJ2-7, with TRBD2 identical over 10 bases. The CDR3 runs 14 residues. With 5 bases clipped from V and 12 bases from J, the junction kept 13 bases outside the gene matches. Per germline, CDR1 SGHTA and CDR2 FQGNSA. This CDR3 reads CASSLQRAGGPPYV. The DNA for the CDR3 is TGTGCCAGCAGCCTCCAACGAGCGGGAGGGCCCCCGTACGTC.

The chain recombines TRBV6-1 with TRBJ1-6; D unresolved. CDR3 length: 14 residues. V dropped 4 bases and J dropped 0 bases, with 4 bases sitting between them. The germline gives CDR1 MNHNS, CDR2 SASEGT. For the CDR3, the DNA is TGTGCCAGCAGTGTCAGCTCCTATAATTCACCCCTCCACTTT. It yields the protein CASSVSSYNSPLHF.